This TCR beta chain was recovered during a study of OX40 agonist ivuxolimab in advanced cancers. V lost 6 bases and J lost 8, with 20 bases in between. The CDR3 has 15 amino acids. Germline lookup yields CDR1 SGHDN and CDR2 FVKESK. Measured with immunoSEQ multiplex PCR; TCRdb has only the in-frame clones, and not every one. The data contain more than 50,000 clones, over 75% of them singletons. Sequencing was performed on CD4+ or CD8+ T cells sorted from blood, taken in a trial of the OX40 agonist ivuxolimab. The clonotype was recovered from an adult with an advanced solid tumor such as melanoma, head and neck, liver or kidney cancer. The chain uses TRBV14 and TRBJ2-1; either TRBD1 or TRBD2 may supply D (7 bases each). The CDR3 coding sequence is TGTGCCAGCAGTCAGGGGGGGAAGACACGCGATGAGCAGTTCTTC. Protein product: CASSQGGKTRDEQFF.